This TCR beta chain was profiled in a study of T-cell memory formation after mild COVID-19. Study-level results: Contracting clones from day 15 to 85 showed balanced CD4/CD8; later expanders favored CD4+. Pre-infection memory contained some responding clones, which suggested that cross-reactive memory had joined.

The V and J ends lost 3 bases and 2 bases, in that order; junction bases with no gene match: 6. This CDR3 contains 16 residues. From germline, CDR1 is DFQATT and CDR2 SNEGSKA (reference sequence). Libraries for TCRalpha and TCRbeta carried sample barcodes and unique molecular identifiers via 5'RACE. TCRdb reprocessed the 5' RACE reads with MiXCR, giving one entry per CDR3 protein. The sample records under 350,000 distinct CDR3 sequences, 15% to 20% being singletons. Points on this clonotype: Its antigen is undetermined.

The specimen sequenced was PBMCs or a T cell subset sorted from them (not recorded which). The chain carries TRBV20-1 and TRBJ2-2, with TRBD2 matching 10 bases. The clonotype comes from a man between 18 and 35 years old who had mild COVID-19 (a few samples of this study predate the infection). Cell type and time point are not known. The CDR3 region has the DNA TGCAGTGCTAGGGTCGGGACTAGCGACAACACCGGGGAGCTGTTTTTT. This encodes CSARVGTSDNTGELFF.